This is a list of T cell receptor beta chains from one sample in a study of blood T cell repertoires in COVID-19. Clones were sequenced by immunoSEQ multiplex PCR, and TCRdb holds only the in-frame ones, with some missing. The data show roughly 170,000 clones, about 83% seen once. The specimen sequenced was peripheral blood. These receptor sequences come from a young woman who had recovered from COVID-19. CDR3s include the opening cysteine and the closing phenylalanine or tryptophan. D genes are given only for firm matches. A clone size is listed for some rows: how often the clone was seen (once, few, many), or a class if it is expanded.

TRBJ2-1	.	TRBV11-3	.	TGTGCCAGCAGTCCTCACGCGGGGCGTTCGTCCTACAATGAGCAGTTCTTC	CASSPHAGRSSYNEQFF
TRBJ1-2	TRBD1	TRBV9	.	TGTGCCAGCAGCTCACGACAGGGGGCGAGGTATGGCTACACCTTC	CASSSRQGARYGYTF
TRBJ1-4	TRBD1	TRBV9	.	TGTGCCAGCAGCGCGGGGGCAGGGGGGAATGAAAAACTGTTTTTT	CASSAGAGGNEKLFF
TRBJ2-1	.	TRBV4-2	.	TGTGCCAGCAGCCAAGATCTGGCGGGACCCTACAATGAGCAGTTCTTC	CASSQDLAGPYNEQFF
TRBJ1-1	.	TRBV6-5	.	TGTGCCAGCAGAAAAGGGGTGAACACTGAAGCTTTCTTT	CASRKGVNTEAFF
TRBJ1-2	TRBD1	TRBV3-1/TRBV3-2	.	TGTGCCAGCAGCCAAGTTTTGGACAGGCTAGAGAGCTACACCTTC	CASSQVLDRLESYTF
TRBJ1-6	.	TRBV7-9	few	TGTGCCAGCAGCTCCGGACAGTATAATTCACCCCTCCACTTT	CASSSGQYNSPLHF
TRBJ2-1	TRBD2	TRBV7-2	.	TGTGCCAGCAGCACCGGGACTAGCGGGAGACGAGGGGAGCAGTTCTTC	CASSTGTSGRRGEQFF
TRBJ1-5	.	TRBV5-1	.	TGCGCCAGCAGCTCGGGGGACCACGGGCCCCAGCATTTT	CASSSGDHGPQHF
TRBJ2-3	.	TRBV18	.	TGTGCCAGCTCACCATACAGGGACCACACAGATACGCAGTATTTT	CASSPYRDHTDTQYF
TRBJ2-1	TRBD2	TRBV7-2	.	TGTGCCAGCAGCTATTTCCTCGGACTAGGGGAAGGCAATGAGCAGTTCTTC	CASSYFLGLGEGNEQFF
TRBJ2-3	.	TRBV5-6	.	TGTGCCAGCAGCCGCAGGGGGACTGGCACAGATACGCAGTATTTT	CASSRRGTGTDTQYF
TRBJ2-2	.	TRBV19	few	TGTGCCAGTAGTATCCCCGAGAGGGCGACCGGGGAGCTGTTTTTT	CASSIPERATGELFF
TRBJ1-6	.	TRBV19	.	TGTGCCAGTAGTCTCGCGTTCTCACCCCTCCACTTT	CASSLAFSPLHF
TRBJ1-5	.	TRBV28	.	TGTGCCAGCAGTTCAGGGAGGGGTCAGCCCCAGCATTTT	CASSSGRGQPQHF
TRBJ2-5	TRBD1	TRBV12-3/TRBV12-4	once	TGTGCCAGCTCAACAGGGGGTGAGACCCAGTACTTC	CASSTGGETQYF
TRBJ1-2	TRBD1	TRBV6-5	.	TGTGCCAGCAAGAGACAGGGCGCTAACTATGGCTACACCTTC	CASKRQGANYGYTF
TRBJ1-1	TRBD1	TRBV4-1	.	TGCGCCAGCAGCCGTAGACGAGGGCAGGGGGCAACCTCCCTTATGAACACTGAAGCTTTCTTT	CASSRRRGQGATSLMNTEAFF
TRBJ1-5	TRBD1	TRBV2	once	TGTGCCAGCAGGGACAGGGAAGGTAATCAGCCCCAGCATTTT	CASRDREGNQPQHF
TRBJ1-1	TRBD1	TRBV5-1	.	TGCGCCAGCAGCCCGGGACAGGGTACAAACACTGAAGCTTTCTTT	CASSPGQGTNTEAFF
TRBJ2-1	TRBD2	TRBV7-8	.	TGTGCCAGCAGCATTGTTAGCGGGGGCCACTACAATGAGCAGTTCTTC	CASSIVSGGHYNEQFF
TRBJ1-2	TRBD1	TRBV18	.	TGTGCCAGCTCACCACCGTGGGACAGAGGCTATGGCTACACCTTC	CASSPPWDRGYGYTF
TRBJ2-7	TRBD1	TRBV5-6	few	TGTGCCAGCAGCCCGACCGGGACAGGGTTAGAATACGAGCAGTACTTC	CASSPTGTGLEYEQYF
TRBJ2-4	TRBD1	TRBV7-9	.	TGTGCCAGCAGCCCCCTCCTTGGACAGGCCCTAGCCAAAAACATTCAGTACTTC	CASSPLLGQALAKNIQYF
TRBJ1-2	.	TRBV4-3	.	TGCGCCAGCAGCCAAGATCCCCCACCTCAATCGGACTACCACTATGGCTACACCTTC	CASSQDPPPQSDYHYGYTF
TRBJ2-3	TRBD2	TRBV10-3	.	TGTGCCATCAGTGGAGTCGTAGCGGGGGGGTCCACAGATACGCAGTATTTT	CAISGVVAGGSTDTQYF
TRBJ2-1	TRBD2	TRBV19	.	TGTGCCAGTAGTTCGGGACTAGCGGGGGACAATGAGCAGTTCTTC	CASSSGLAGDNEQFF
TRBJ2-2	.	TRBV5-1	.	TGCGCCAGCAGCTTGGACGGGATTGACGGCGGGGAGCTGTTTTTT	CASSLDGIDGGELFF
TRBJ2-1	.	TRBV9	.	TGTGCCAGCAGCGGGGGGTGGACAGACAATGAGCAGTTCTTC	CASSGGWTDNEQFF
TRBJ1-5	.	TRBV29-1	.	TGCAGCGTTGAAGATCGTGAGGATCAGCCCCAGCATTTT	CSVEDREDQPQHF
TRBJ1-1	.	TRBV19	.	TGTGCCAGTAGTCTAAAGGGGGGGATCACTGAAGCTTTCTTT	CASSLKGGITEAFF
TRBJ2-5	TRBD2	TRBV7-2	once	TGTGCCAGCAGCTTGGGACTAGCGGGCTATCAAGAGACCCAGTACTTC	CASSLGLAGYQETQYF
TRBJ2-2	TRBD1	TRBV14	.	TGTGCCAGCAGAGGGACAGGGAGAAACACCGGGGAGCTGTTTTTT	CASRGTGRNTGELFF
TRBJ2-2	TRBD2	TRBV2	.	TGTGCCAGCGGACGGGAGGCCGGGGAGCTGTTTTTT	CASGREAGELFF
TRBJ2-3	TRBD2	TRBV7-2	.	TGTGCCAGCAGCCCCCTTATAGCGGGGGGGCTCACAGATACGCAGTATTTT	CASSPLIAGGLTDTQYF
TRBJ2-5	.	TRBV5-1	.	TGCGCCAGCAGCCTCCAGGGGCACCAAGAGACCCAGTACTTC	CASSLQGHQETQYF
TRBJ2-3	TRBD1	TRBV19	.	TGTGCCAGTAGTACTGACAGGGGGCTAAATACGCAGTATTTT	CASSTDRGLNTQYF
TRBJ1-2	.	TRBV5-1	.	TGCGCCAGCAGGGTCGAAGACAGGCCTGCGTGGGGCTACACCTTC	CASRVEDRPAWGYTF
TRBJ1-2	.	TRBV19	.	TGTGCCAGTAGTTACAGGGCCCCTAACTATGGCTACACCTTC	CASSYRAPNYGYTF
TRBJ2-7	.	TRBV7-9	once	TGTGCCAGCAGCTCGTGGGCCCTAGCATACGAGCAGTACTTC	CASSSWALAYEQYF
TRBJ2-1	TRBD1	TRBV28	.	TGTGCCAGCAAACCTTCGGGACAGCTAAACAATGAGCAGTTCTTC	CASKPSGQLNNEQFF
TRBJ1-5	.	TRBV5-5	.	TGTGCCAGCAGCTCCCTGATTGGGGGGAATCAGCCCCAGCATTTT	CASSSLIGGNQPQHF
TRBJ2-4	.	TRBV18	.	TGTGCCAGCTCACCGGCTAGGCTAGCCAAAAACATTCAGTACTTC	CASSPARLAKNIQYF
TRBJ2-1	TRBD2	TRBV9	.	TGTGCCAGCAGCCCCCGAGTCGGGACTAGAGCCTCACATGAGCAGTTCTTC	CASSPRVGTRASHEQFF